This paragraph reports one T cell receptor (beta chain). This CDR3 has 15 amino acids. V lost 2 bases, J lost 5 bases, and 7 bases stayed unmatched. CDR1 SGHTA and CDR2 FQGNSA come from the germline V gene. This sample is part of a study of blood T cell repertoires in COVID-19. On the study more broadly: Specimens from acute and convalescent COVID-19 originated in the United States, Italy and Spain.

This table comes from immunoSEQ multiplex PCR, and its TCRdb copy is limited to in-frame clones, with some not included. Of approximately 75,000 clones detected, about 74% appear once; the ten largest clones hold just over 2.5%. The TCR sequence derives from a human donor with acute or convalescent COVID-19. The donor label of this sample is uncertain. The sequencing sample was made of peripheral blood. This chain connects TRBV7-2 to TRBJ2-7, with 9 bases that match TRBD2. This CDR3 is CASSLRAAGGDEQYF. The CDR3 region has the DNA TGTGCCAGCAGCTTAAGAGCGGCGGGAGGGGACGAGCAGTACTTC.